A single sample is the source of the 22 T cell receptor beta chains below, sequenced in a study of OX40 agonist ivuxolimab in advanced cancers. TCRdb keeps only in-frame clones here, not all; method: immunoSEQ multiplex PCR. The repertoire has fewer than 80,000 clones, 89% of them found once; the top ten carry approximately 4%. The sequencing used CD4+ or CD8+ T cells sorted from blood, collected in a trial of the OX40 agonist ivuxolimab. Every receptor here comes from an adult with an advanced solid tumor such as melanoma, head and neck, liver or kidney cancer.

The rearrangement uses TRBV5-1 and TRBJ2-1, with D possibly TRBD2 on 5 matching bases. CDR3 length equals 16 residues. V was trimmed by 4 bases and J by 7 bases, leaving 21 bases between them. Germline V gene data show CDR1 as SGHRS and CDR2 as YFSETQ. DNA for the CDR3: TGCGCCAGCAGCCCGACGACTGAGGGAAGAAGGAATGAGCAGTTCTTC. Protein product: CASSPTTEGRRNEQFF.

The rearrangement joins TRBV27 to TRBJ2-5; 7 bases match TRBD2. Germline-derived CDR1 and CDR2 are MNHEY and SMNVEV (reference sequence). With V trimmed by 8 bases and J by 5 bases, 11 bases remained unmatched. This CDR3 has 14 amino acids. The CDR3 protein is CASAYSRGVETQYF. The DNA for the CDR3 is TGTGCCAGCGCCTACTCCCGGGGGGTCGAGACCCAGTACTTC.

The CDR3: CASSTATRTEQFF. The CDR3 nucleotides are TGTGCCAGCAGCACTGCTACTAGAACTGAGCAGTTCTTC. The genes are TRBV7-9 and TRBJ2-1; tentative D call: TRBD2 (5 bases). Trimming pared 5 bases from V and 9 bases from J, leaving 14 bases between. The CDR3 has 13 amino acids. CDR1 and CDR2 (germline): SEHNR, FQNEAQ (reference sequence).

The chain links TRBV30 to TRBJ1-3; D gene ambiguous. Deletions cut 1 base from V and 1 base from J, with 5 bases between. The length of the CDR3 is 13 residues. Looked up from germline, CDR1 is GTSNPN and CDR2 is SVGIG (reference sequence). The DNA of the CDR3 is TGTGCCTGGAGTGCGGGGTCTGGAAACACCATATATTTT. It codes for CAWSAGSGNTIYF.

V usage is TRBV19 and J usage is TRBJ1-5; possible D gene TRBD1, 6 bases. This CDR3 region has 15 residues. The germline V gene encodes CDR1 LNHDA and CDR2 SQIVND (reference sequence). Between the trimmed V and J ends, which lost 10 bases and 0 bases, there was a span of 16 bases. As DNA, the CDR3 is TGTGCCACTAACAGGGAGGGCGATAGCAATCAGCCCCAGCATTTT. Amino acid sequence: CATNREGDSNQPQHF.

The chain is built from TRBV25-1 and TRBJ2-1; TRBD2 matches at 7 bases. This CDR3 region has 16 residues. Trimming cost V 1 base and J 7 bases; bases outside gene matches: 10. The germline CDR1 and CDR2 sequences are MGHDK and SYGVNS. The CDR3: CASSESAGRVRNEQFF. CDR3 nucleotides: TGTGCCAGCAGTGAATCCGCAGGGAGGGTGAGGAATGAGCAGTTCTTC.

This clone was detected only a few times. The chain couples TRBV6-5 to TRBJ1-5; no definite D call. The V and J ends lost 2 bases and 0 bases respectively, with 5 bases between them. CDR3 length: 14 amino acids. The germline V gene encodes CDR1 MNHEY and CDR2 SVGAGI. As DNA, the CDR3 is TGTGCCAGCAGTTACGCAGATAGCAATCAGCCCCAGCATTTT. Protein sequence: CASSYADSNQPQHF.

V usage is TRBV7-8 and J usage is TRBJ1-5; no clear D. This CDR3 contains 16 residues. Germline loops: CDR1 SGHVS, CDR2 FQNEAQ. The ends were cut back, 2 bases at V and 3 bases at J, with 14 bases in the middle. The CDR3: CASSLTGGQHNQPQHF. The CDR3, as DNA: TGTGCCAGCAGCTTAACGGGCGGTCAGCACAATCAGCCCCAGCATTTT.

This chain links TRBV7-2 with TRBJ1-1; D ambiguous. The germline V and J ends were trimmed by 5 bases and 4 bases, with 11 bases remaining between them. Germline V lookup: CDR1 SGHTA, CDR2 FQGNSA. CDR3 length: 13 amino acids. The DNA of the CDR3 is TGTGCCAGCAGCACCCGGCGGGGCACTGAAGCTTTCTTT. As protein: CASSTRRGTEAFF.

The V and J genes are TRBV6-1 and TRBJ2-7; TRBD1 aligns across 9 bases. Per the germline V gene, CDR1 is MNHNS and CDR2 is SASEGT. The CDR3 runs to 15 residues. After removal of 5 bases from V and 4 bases from J, the junction contained 9 bases not matched to a gene. The CDR3 DNA sequence: TGTGCCAGCAGTTCGCCGGGACAGGGAAGGTACGAGCAGTACTTC. This gives the protein CASSSPGQGRYEQYF.

The chain joins TRBV7-2 to TRBJ2-7; D possibly matches TRBD1 or TRBD2 (5 bases each). The CDR3 consists of 15 residues. In germline, CDR1 is SGHTA, CDR2 FQGNSA. V shed 5 bases and J shed 7 bases, with 21 bases lying between them. CDR3 bases: TGTGCCAGCAGCCCCAGGGTGGGGGTCCGGGGTGAGCAGTACTTC. It is translated as CASSPRVGVRGEQYF.

The V gene is TRBV9, the J gene TRBJ2-5; D ambiguous. The J call may be mistaken, given a closer DNA end match to TRBJ2-7. This CDR3 spans 15 amino acids. Germline CDR1 SGDLS, CDR2 YYNGEE. CDR3: CASSVEASRFYEQYF. The CDR3 nucleotides read TGTGCCAGCAGCGTAGAGGCATCTCGATTCTACGAGCAGTACTTC.

The chain joins TRBV27 to TRBJ2-1; 12 bases fit TRBD2. V lost 5 bases, J lost 2 bases, and 4 bases stayed unmatched. CDR1 is MNHEY and CDR2 is SMNVEV in the germline V gene (reference sequence). This CDR3 has 16 amino acids. The CDR3 coding sequence is TGTGCCAGCAGTACCCCTAGCGGGAGGGCCTACAATGAGCAGTTCTTC. Its translation: CASSTPSGRAYNEQFF.

The rearrangement uses TRBV7-7 and TRBJ2-7; tentatively, D is TRBD1 (5 bases). This CDR3 is built from 15 residues. CDR1 is SSHAT and CDR2 is FNYEAQ in the germline V gene (reference sequence). Trimming stripped 2 bases from V and 2 bases from J, with 13 bases between. The CDR3 here is CASSLRAGMAYEQYF. The CDR3 DNA reads TGTGCCAGCAGCTTACGAGCAGGGATGGCCTACGAGCAGTACTTC.

The genes are TRBV4-3 and TRBJ2-7, with D perhaps TRBD2 (5 bases). The CDR3 is 15 amino acids. CDR1 and CDR2 (germline): LGHNA, YSLEER. With 4 bases removed from V and 1 base from J, the gap between germline ends came to 14 bases. The CDR3 nucleotides are TGCGCCAGCAGCCCGGAGGTTTCCAAATCCTACGAGCAGTACTTC. It codes for CASSPEVSKSYEQYF.

The table lists this clone with a count of one. The chain is built from TRBV11-2 and TRBJ1-2, with D perhaps TRBD1 (5 bases). V shed 3 bases and J shed 2 bases, with 16 bases lying between them. Per germline, CDR1 SGHAT and CDR2 FQNNGV. The CDR3 loop spans 16 amino acids. The DNA of the CDR3 is TGTGCCAGCAGCTTGCCCCCGGGGGGGGTAAACTATGGCTACACCTTC. Translated: CASSLPPGGVNYGYTF.

The chain carries TRBV7-2 and TRBJ2-7, with D unresolved. CDR1 and CDR2 (germline): SGHTA, FQGNSA. V shed 1 base and J shed 5 bases, with 9 bases lying between them. This CDR3 has 13 residues. The CDR3 DNA follows: TGTGCCAGCAGCTTAGGGAGTCTGGACGAGCAGTACTTC. Residues: CASSLGSLDEQYF.

The chain employs TRBV28 and TRBJ2-1, with a tentative D call TRBD2 (6 bases). V was cut by 4 bases and J by 2 bases, with 12 bases left in between. The length of the CDR3 is 15 residues. The germline gives CDR1 MDHEN, CDR2 SYDVKM. The chain's CDR3 is CASSSFSGPYNEQFF. The CDR3 nucleotides are TGTGCCAGCAGTTCCTTTAGCGGACCCTACAATGAGCAGTTCTTC.

The V and J genes are TRBV7-5 and TRBJ1-1. TRBV7-5 represents a pseudogene. This CDR3 spans 13 amino acids. The CDR3 sequence: CARSLVVEGEAFF. CDR3 DNA: TGTGCCAGAAGCTTAGTGGTTGAGGGTGAAGCTTTCTTT.

As to this clone: This same CDR3 is encoded by further DNA sequences in the sample. The chain links TRBV19 to TRBJ1-5, with a weak D call TRBD1 (6 bases). The V gene lost 3 bases and the J gene lost 6 bases, with 9 bases spanning the gap. There are 13 residues in the CDR3. Germline lookup yields CDR1 LNHDA and CDR2 SQIVND (reference sequence). CDR3 loop: CASSITGTQPQHF. Written as DNA, the CDR3 is TGTGCCAGTAGTATTACAGGGACTCAGCCCCAGCATTTT. The variable domain in full, with the rest retrieved from reference TRBV19 and TRBJ1-5, is DGGITQSPKYLFRKEGQNVTLSCEQNLNHDAMYWYRQDPGQGLRLIYYSQIVNDFQKGDIAEGYSVSREKKESFPLTVTSAQKNPTAFYLCASSITGTQPQHFGDGTRLSIL.

The chain combines TRBV7-3 with TRBJ1-2; no reliable D call. The length of the CDR3 is 16 residues. V lost 2 bases, J lost 4 bases, and 17 bases lay in between. CDR1 and CDR2 from the germline V gene are SGHTA and FQGTGA. The CDR3 spells CASSLERRDLGYGYTF. The CDR3 DNA sequence: TGTGCCAGCAGCTTAGAGAGACGAGACCTTGGCTATGGCTACACCTTC.

The chain couples TRBV28 to TRBJ2-6; D gene unclear. CDR3 length: 16 amino acids. Germline lookup yields CDR1 MDHEN and CDR2 SYDVKM. V lost 5 bases to trimming and J lost 0 bases, with 11 bases between them. The CDR3 coding sequence is TGTGCCAGCAGTCCGGTATGGAACTCTGGGGCCAACGTCCTGACTTTC. Amino acid sequence: CASSPVWNSGANVLTF.